The T cell receptor beta chain under discussion was sequenced for a study of cytomegalovirus exposure and HLA in healthy donors. General study points: Specificity for CMV antigens was confirmed in vitro for three of the CMV-associated chains. Many donors carried some public TCRs, although rarity characterized most TCR sequences.

Comment on this clone: Its cognate antigen is unknown.

This CDR3 is 15 amino acids long. Germline trimming cut 2 bases from V and 5 bases from J; bases unmatched to any gene: 4. The germline CDR1 and CDR2 sequences are SGHTA and FQGNSA. Profiled with immunoSEQ multiplex PCR; TCRdb holds only in-frame clones, not every one. The sample lists 350,000 or so clones; 70% to 90% were seen once. Separation from the roughly 700-subject first cohort characterized the roughly 120-subject validation cohort, to which the donors belonged. The sample comprised PBMCs. The genes are TRBV7-2 and TRBJ1-4; 8 nucleotides line up with TRBD1. The origin of this receptor is a woman between 18 and 29 years old in good health and CMV-seronegative. CDR3 in amino acids: CASSLMGQANEKLFF. The CDR3 DNA follows: TGTGCCAGCAGCTTAATGGGACAGGCGAATGAAAAACTGTTTTTT.